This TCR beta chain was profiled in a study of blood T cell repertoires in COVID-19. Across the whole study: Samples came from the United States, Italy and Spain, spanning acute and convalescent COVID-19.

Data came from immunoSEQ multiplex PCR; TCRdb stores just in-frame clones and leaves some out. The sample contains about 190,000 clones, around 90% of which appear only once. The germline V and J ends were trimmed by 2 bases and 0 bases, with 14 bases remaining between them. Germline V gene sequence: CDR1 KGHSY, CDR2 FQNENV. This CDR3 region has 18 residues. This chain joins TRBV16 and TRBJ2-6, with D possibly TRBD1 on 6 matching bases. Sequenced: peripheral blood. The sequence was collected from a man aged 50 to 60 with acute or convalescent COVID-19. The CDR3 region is CASSQGLDRFSGANVLTF. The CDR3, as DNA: TGTGCCAGCAGCCAAGGGTTGGACAGATTCTCTGGGGCCAACGTCCTGACTTTC.